Each of the 22 T cell receptor beta chains below was sequenced from the same sample in a study of T cells in Graves' hyperthyroidism and ophthalmopathy. TCR beta CDR3 regions were amplified from RNA. The HTBI primer set was used in a first-round RT-PCR of the TCR CDR3. TCRdb ran MiXCR on the multiplex PCR reads and lists one entry per CDR3 protein. The sample shows 550,000 to 800,000 distinct CDR3 sequences, roughly 17% of them seen only once. The sample taken for sequencing was blood. The receptors derive from a man aged 50 to 60 with Graves' hyperthyroidism.

This clonotype came up a few times. The chain links TRBV11-3 to TRBJ2-7; 7 nucleotides match TRBD1. The CDR3 length is 13 residues. Germline V gene data show CDR1 as SGHNT and CDR2 as YENEEA. J lost 6 bases, V lost 5 bases, and 7 bases had no gene match. The CDR3 here is CASSARDRGEQYF. As DNA, the CDR3 is TGTGCCAGCAGCGCCAGGGACAGAGGCGAGCAGTACTTC.

The chain links TRBV5-5 to TRBJ2-1; TRBD1 matches at 7 bases. CDR1 is SGHKS and CDR2 is YYEKEE in the germline V gene (reference sequence). V lost 3 bases, J lost 5 bases, and 8 bases stayed unmatched. This CDR3 is 15 amino acids long. CDR3 amino acids: CASSSMDRKNNEQFF. CDR3 sequence (DNA): TGTGCCAGCAGCTCAATGGACAGGAAGAACAATGAGCAGTTCTTC.

This chain joins TRBV28 and TRBJ2-1, with D maybe TRBD2 (6 bases). V was clipped by 7 bases and J by 5 bases, with 18 bases between them. Germline loops: CDR1 MDHEN, CDR2 SYDVKM. CDR3 size: 15 residues. The CDR3 spells CASTYERAYNNEQFF. CDR3 DNA sequence: TGTGCCAGCACCTACGAGCGGGCCTACAACAATGAGCAGTTCTTC.

The gene calls are TRBV2 and TRBJ2-2, with no clear D. Germline V gene lookup returns CDR1 SNHLY and CDR2 FYNNEI. V was trimmed by 6 bases and J by 3 bases, leaving 11 bases between them. This CDR3 contains 14 residues. CDR3 sequence: CASSLSTDTGELFF. CDR3 coding DNA: TGTGCCAGCAGCCTATCGACGGACACCGGGGAGCTGTTTTTT.

This clonotype has at least ten counts. The chain combines TRBV6-2 or TRBV6-3 with TRBJ1-5, with D unresolved. Germline V gene sequence: CDR1 MNHEY, CDR2 SVGEGT. V lost 0 bases and J lost 5, with 8 bases in between. The length of the CDR3 is 14 residues. For the CDR3, the DNA is TGTGCCAGCAGTTACTCAGGGTTCGATCAGCCCCAGCATTTT. This translates into CASSYSGFDQPQHF.

This rearrangement joins TRBV30 to TRBJ2-1; a weak D match, TRBD1 (6 bases). V dropped 4 bases and J dropped 5 bases, with 18 bases sitting between them. CDR1 is GTSNPN and CDR2 is SVGIG in the germline V gene (reference sequence). CDR3 size: 15 residues. CDR3 loop: CAWTPLMGHDNEQFF. CDR3 DNA sequence: TGTGCCTGGACTCCCCTAATGGGACACGACAATGAGCAGTTCTTC.

The sample holds many counts of this clonotype. V and J are TRBV30 and TRBJ1-5; TRBD1 is a possible D gene (6 bases). This CDR3 spans 16 amino acids. Germline-derived CDR1 and CDR2 are GTSNPN and SVGIG (reference sequence). V was pared by 2 bases and J by 2 bases, with 16 bases between. CDR3 DNA sequence: TGTGCCTGGAGTACGGAAGGGGGATGGGGCAATCAGCCCCAGCATTTT. It translates to CAWSTEGGWGNQPQHF.

This clonotype was counted many times. The V gene is TRBV9, the J gene TRBJ2-5; D unresolved. This CDR3 region has 13 residues. V lost 0 bases and J lost 9, with 12 bases in between. In germline, CDR1 is SGDLS, CDR2 YYNGEE. The CDR3 protein is CASSVGARSAQYF. The CDR3 DNA reads TGTGCCAGCAGCGTAGGGGCGAGGTCGGCCCAGTACTTC.

The rearrangement links TRBV9 to TRBJ2-7; D may correspond to TRBD1 or TRBD2 (5 bases each). This CDR3 is 15 amino acids long. From germline, CDR1 is SGDLS and CDR2 YYNGEE. CDR3 nucleotides: TGTGCCAGCAGCGCCGGGGCGTACGGTACCTACGAGCTGTACGTC. Residues: CASSAGAYGTYELYV.

Concerning this clonotype itself: A much larger clone differs from this one at a single base, so this may be a read error. The V call is TRBV7-9, the J call TRBJ2-1; 12 bases line up with TRBD2. This CDR3 contains 16 residues. Germline-derived CDR1 and CDR2 are SEHNR and FQNEAQ (reference sequence). The CDR3, as DNA: TGTGCCAGCAGGCCCCGACTAGCGGGAGAGGGTAATGAGAAGTTCTTC. Amino acid sequence: CASRPRLAGEGNEKFF.

This clonotype has ten or more counts. For the CDR3, the DNA is TGTGCCAGCAGTTCAGGGGTAGGGGGCTACGAGCAGTACTTC. Its protein product is CASSSGVGGYEQYF. The chain has TRBV28 and TRBJ2-7; maybe TRBD1 (6 bases). CDR1 is MDHEN, CDR2 SYDVKM, per germline. The V and J ends lost 4 bases and 3 bases respectively, with 13 bases between them. This CDR3 has 14 residues.

The chain has TRBV20-1 and TRBJ2-3; TRBD2 agrees at 8 bases. This CDR3 has 17 residues. The germline gives CDR1 DFQATT, CDR2 SNEGSKA (reference sequence). Germline trimming cut 0 bases from V and 5 bases from J; bases unmatched to any gene: 13. The CDR3 here is CSARDGGREEVEDTQYF. CDR3 in DNA: TGCAGTGCTAGAGATGGGGGGCGGGAGGAGGTTGAAGATACGCAGTATTTT.

The chain combines TRBV7-2 with TRBJ2-7; 7 nucleotides match TRBD1. Trimming cost V 2 bases and J 0 bases; bases outside gene matches: 4. The CDR3 is 15 amino acids. Per germline, CDR1 SGHTA and CDR2 FQGNSA. DNA of the CDR3: TGTGCCAGCAGCTTACCACAGGGGTTCTCCTACGAGCAGTACTTC. It codes for CASSLPQGFSYEQYF.

The rearrangement joins TRBV24-1 to TRBJ1-5; D is unclear. The CDR3 loop spans 13 amino acids. The germline CDR1 and CDR2 sequences are KGHDR and SFDVKD. Trimming removed 0 bases from V and 7 bases from J, with 6 bases in between. The CDR3 DNA reads as TGTGCCACCAGTGATTTGGACTACCAGCCCCAGCATTTT. Protein product: CATSDLDYQPQHF.

This clonotype was picked up many times. The chain recombines TRBV25-1 with TRBJ1-1, with D possibly being TRBD1 (5 bases). The V end was cut by 4 bases, the J end by 5 bases, with 11 bases between. The CDR3 runs to 13 residues. Germline V gene sequence: CDR1 MGHDK, CDR2 SYGVNS. DNA of the CDR3: TGTGCCAGCAGTGCTGGGGCTGGGACTGAAGCTTTCTTT. Amino acid sequence: CASSAGAGTEAFF.

The gene calls are TRBV4-3 and TRBJ2-2, with unresolved D. Looked up from germline, CDR1 is LGHNA and CDR2 is YSLEER. Trimming removed 0 bases at V and 3 bases at J, with 8 bases between. The CDR3 runs to 15 residues. CDR3 amino acids: CASSQDHGYTGELFF. The CDR3 coding sequence is TGCGCCAGCAGCCAAGATCACGGGTACACCGGGGAGCTGTTTTTT.

This clonotype appeared a few times. The V call is TRBV30, the J call TRBJ1-1; D is undetermined. The CDR3 contains 11 residues. Germline V gives CDR1 GTSNPN, CDR2 SVGIG (reference sequence). V gave up 2 bases and J gave up 1 base, with 2 bases separating them. CDR3 region: CAWSRNTEAFF. The CDR3 region has the DNA TGTGCCTGGAGTAGGAACACTGAAGCTTTCTTT.

The chain recombines TRBV15 with TRBJ2-3, with D possibly matching TRBD1 (6 bases). Germline V gene sequence: CDR1 LNHNV, CDR2 YYDKDF (reference sequence). This CDR3 region has 15 residues. Trimming stripped 0 bases from V and 4 bases from J, with 11 bases between. In DNA, the CDR3 is TGTGCCACCAGCAGAGATGTCGACAGGTCAGATACGCAGTATTTT. It specifies CATSRDVDRSDTQYF.

This clonotype was observed at least ten times. V is TRBV12-3 or TRBV12-4 and J is TRBJ1-2, with TRBD1 as a possible D gene (5 bases). CDR3 length equals 14 residues. Between the trimmed V and J ends, which lost 7 bases and 0 bases, there was a span of 12 bases. CDR3 coding DNA: TGTGCCAGCACCTCGACAGCAGCTAACTATGGCTACACCTTC. This encodes CASTSTAANYGYTF.

This clonotype was counted between two and nine times. The rearrangement joins TRBV24-1 to TRBJ2-3; 7 bases line up with TRBD1. V gave up 3 bases and J gave up 6 bases; unmatched junction bases: 5. CDR3 length: 14 residues. Germline V gene lookup returns CDR1 KGHDR and CDR2 SFDVKD. For the CDR3, the DNA is TGTGCCACCAGTGATACCTTGACAGGGGATACGCAGTATTTT. This translates into CATSDTLTGDTQYF.

The rearrangement joins TRBV7-6 to TRBJ2-1, with 10 nucleotides matching TRBD2. The CDR3 is made up of 17 amino acids. V trimming: 4 bases; J trimming: 2 bases; junction bases outside the gene matches: 8. Germline V gene data show CDR1 as SGHVS and CDR2 as FNYEAQ. The CDR3 here is CASSSRFGLAAYNEQFF. The CDR3 bases are TGTGCCAGCAGCTCAAGATTCGGACTAGCGGCCTACAATGAGCAGTTCTTC.

This clonotype showed up many times. V and J are TRBV11-2 and TRBJ1-3; D gene ambiguous. The CDR3 has 13 residues. The V end was cut by 4 bases, the J end by 4 bases, with 8 bases between. Germline CDR1 is SGHAT and CDR2 is FQNNGV. The DNA of the CDR3 is TGTGCCAGCAGCTCGGCTGAGGGAAACACCATATATTTT. It encodes CASSSAEGNTIYF.